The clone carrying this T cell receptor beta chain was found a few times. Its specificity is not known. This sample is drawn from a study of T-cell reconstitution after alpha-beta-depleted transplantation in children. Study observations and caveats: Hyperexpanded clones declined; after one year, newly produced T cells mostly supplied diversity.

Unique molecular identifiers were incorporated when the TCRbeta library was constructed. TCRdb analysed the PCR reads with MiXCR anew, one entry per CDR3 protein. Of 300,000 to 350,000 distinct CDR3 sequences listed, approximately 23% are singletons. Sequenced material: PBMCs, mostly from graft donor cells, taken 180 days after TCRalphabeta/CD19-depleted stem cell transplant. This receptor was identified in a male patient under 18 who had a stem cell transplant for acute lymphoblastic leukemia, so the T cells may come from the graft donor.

The CDR3 loop is CASSFRVSYEQYF. The CDR3 DNA sequence: TGTGCCAGCAGCTTTAGGGTCTCCTACGAGCAGTACTTC. The rearrangement uses TRBV13 and TRBJ2-7; no clear D. Germline V gene data show CDR1 as PRHDT and CDR2 as FYEKMQ (reference sequence). The CDR3 covers 13 residues. The V gene lost 3 bases and the J gene lost 0 bases, with 6 bases spanning the gap.